This record covers a single TCR beta chain. The method was immunoSEQ multiplex PCR; TCRdb's version includes in-frame clones alone and lacks a portion of them. The sample holds 7,900 or so clones; 82% are singletons and the top ten take more than 2.5%. The data originate from a study of tumor T cells in aggressive B-cell lymphoma. CDR1 is SGHNT, CDR2 YENEEA, per germline. Trimming pared 6 bases from V and 4 bases from J, leaving 7 bases between. The CDR3 has 12 residues. Sequencing was performed on tumor tissue. The rearrangement uses TRBV11-3 and TRBJ2-1; D not resolved. The receptor was isolated from an adult with diffuse large B cell lymphoma. The CDR3 bases are TGTGCCAGCAGTAGTGAGTACAATGAGCAGTTCTTC. This encodes CASSSEYNEQFF. Full variable domain (remainder filled in from reference TRBV11-3 and TRBJ2-1): EAGVVQSPRYKIIEKKQPVAFWCNPISGHNTLYWYLQNLGQGPELLIRYENEEAVDDSQLPKDRFSAERLKGVDSTLKIQPAELGDSAVYLCASSSEYNEQFFGPGTRLTVL.